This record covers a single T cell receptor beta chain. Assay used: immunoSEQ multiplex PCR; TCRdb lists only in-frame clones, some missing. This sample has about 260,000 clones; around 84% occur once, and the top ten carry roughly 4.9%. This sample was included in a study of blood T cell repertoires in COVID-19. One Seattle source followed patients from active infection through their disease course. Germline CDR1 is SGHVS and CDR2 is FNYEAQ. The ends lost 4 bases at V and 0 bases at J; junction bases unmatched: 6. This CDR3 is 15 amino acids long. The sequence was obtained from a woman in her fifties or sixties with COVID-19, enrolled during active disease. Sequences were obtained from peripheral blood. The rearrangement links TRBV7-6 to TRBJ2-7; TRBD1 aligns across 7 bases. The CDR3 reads CASSSFTGVSYEQYF. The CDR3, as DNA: TGTGCCAGCAGCTCTTTTACAGGGGTCTCCTACGAGCAGTACTTC.